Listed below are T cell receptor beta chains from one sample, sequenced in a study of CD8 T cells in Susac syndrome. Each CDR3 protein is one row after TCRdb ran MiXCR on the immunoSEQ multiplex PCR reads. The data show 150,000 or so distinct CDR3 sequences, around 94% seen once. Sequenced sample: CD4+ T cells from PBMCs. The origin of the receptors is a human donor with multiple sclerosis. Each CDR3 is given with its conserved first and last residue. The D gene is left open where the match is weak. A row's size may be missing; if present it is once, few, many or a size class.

cdr3_nt: TGTGCCAGCAGCGTAGTACCCTACACAGATACGCAGTATTTT
cdr3_aa: CASSVVPYTDTQYF
j_call: TRBJ2-3
d_call: .
clone_size: .
v_call: TRBV9

cdr3_nt: TGTGCCAGCAGTTCGACAGGGGTTTTTACGCCCCAGCATTTT
cdr3_aa: CASSSTGVFTPQHF
j_call: TRBJ1-5
d_call: TRBD1
clone_size: .
v_call: TRBV12-3/TRBV12-4

cdr3_nt: TGTGCCAGCAGGGCCCTAGTGAACACCGGGGAGCTGTTTTTT
cdr3_aa: CASRALVNTGELFF
j_call: TRBJ2-2
d_call: .
clone_size: .
v_call: TRBV2

cdr3_nt: TGCAGCGTTGTGGTCAGCTTGAATGAGCAGTTCTTC
cdr3_aa: CSVVVSLNEQFF
j_call: TRBJ2-1
d_call: .
clone_size: .
v_call: TRBV29-1

cdr3_nt: TGTGCCACCAGCAGAGGAGGGAGGGGGGCCACGAGCAATCAGCCCCAGCATTTT
cdr3_aa: CATSRGGRGATSNQPQHF
j_call: TRBJ1-5
d_call: .
clone_size: .
v_call: TRBV15

cdr3_nt: TGCAGTGCTAGTCGACTAGCGGGTTCTTCGCTGTTTTACGAGCAGTACTTC
cdr3_aa: CSASRLAGSSLFYEQYF
j_call: TRBJ2-7
d_call: TRBD2
clone_size: .
v_call: TRBV20-1

cdr3_nt: TGTGCCAGCAGCCAAGTATCCGGGAACACTGAAGCTTTCTTT
cdr3_aa: CASSQVSGNTEAFF
j_call: TRBJ1-1
d_call: .
clone_size: .
v_call: TRBV14

cdr3_nt: TGTGCCAGCAGTGTAGCGGCTCACTATGGCTACACCTTC
cdr3_aa: CASSVAAHYGYTF
j_call: TRBJ1-2
d_call: .
clone_size: .
v_call: TRBV6-1

cdr3_nt: TGTGCCAGCAGTTACTACCGGAAGGCCCACAGCCCGGTCGGCTATGGCTACACCTTC
cdr3_aa: CASSYYRKAHSPVGYGYTF
j_call: TRBJ1-2
d_call: .
clone_size: .
v_call: TRBV6-5

cdr3_nt: TGTGCCAGCAGCTTTGTAGGACAGCCCCAGCATTTT
cdr3_aa: CASSFVGQPQHF
j_call: TRBJ1-5
d_call: .
clone_size: .
v_call: TRBV7-2

cdr3_nt: TGCACGTGGGTCCTGAATGAAAAACTGTTTTTT
cdr3_aa: CTWVLNEKLFF
j_call: TRBJ1-4
d_call: .
clone_size: once
v_call: TRBV20-1

cdr3_nt: TGTGCCACCAGTGCTCACGGCGAGCCCCAGCATTTT
cdr3_aa: CATSAHGEPQHF
j_call: TRBJ1-5
d_call: .
clone_size: .
v_call: TRBV24-1

cdr3_nt: TGTGCCTCGGGAGGGGGAGTCACGGGAGACACAGATACGCAGTATTTT
cdr3_aa: CASGGGVTGDTDTQYF
j_call: TRBJ2-3
d_call: TRBD2
clone_size: .
v_call: TRBV30

cdr3_nt: TGTGCCAGTGCAGGAACCCTCAATCAGCCCCAGCATTTT
cdr3_aa: CASAGTLNQPQHF
j_call: TRBJ1-5
d_call: .
clone_size: once
v_call: TRBV12-3/TRBV12-4

cdr3_nt: TGTGCCACCAAAGACAGGGCCGCTGGGGCCAACGTCCTGACTTTC
cdr3_aa: CATKDRAAGANVLTF
j_call: TRBJ2-6
d_call: TRBD1
clone_size: .
v_call: TRBV6-2/TRBV6-3

cdr3_nt: TGTGCCAGCAGTTTATCGGGGGCGGTAGGGACCCAGTACTTC
cdr3_aa: CASSLSGAVGTQYF
j_call: TRBJ2-5
d_call: .
clone_size: .
v_call: TRBV28

cdr3_nt: TGTGCCATCAGTGCCACGGGACAGATGTATGGCTACACCTTC
cdr3_aa: CAISATGQMYGYTF
j_call: TRBJ1-2
d_call: TRBD1
clone_size: .
v_call: TRBV10-3

cdr3_nt: TGTGCCAGCAGCCCCACTCATGGGCAGGGCCGCAATCAGCCCCAGCATTTT
cdr3_aa: CASSPTHGQGRNQPQHF
j_call: TRBJ1-5
d_call: .
clone_size: .
v_call: TRBV3-1

cdr3_nt: TGTGCCAGTAGCGACAGGGGTAACTATGGCTACACCTTC
cdr3_aa: CASSDRGNYGYTF
j_call: TRBJ1-2
d_call: TRBD1
clone_size: .
v_call: TRBV19

cdr3_nt: TGTGCCAGCAGCTTAGCGGGGAGTGACGGGAGGGCCGAGCGAGAGACCCAGTACTTC
cdr3_aa: CASSLAGSDGRAERETQYF
j_call: TRBJ2-5
d_call: TRBD2
clone_size: .
v_call: TRBV7-8

cdr3_nt: TGTGCCAGCAGACCGACCCCTCAAACCAACTATGGCTACACCTTC
cdr3_aa: CASRPTPQTNYGYTF
j_call: TRBJ1-2
d_call: .
clone_size: .
v_call: TRBV6-1

cdr3_nt: TGTGCCAGCAGCCAAGATACAGAAAAAGAGACCCAGTACTTC
cdr3_aa: CASSQDTEKETQYF
j_call: TRBJ2-5
d_call: .
clone_size: once
v_call: TRBV4-2

cdr3_nt: TGCGCCAGCAGTCGGGGCGAAGCACGTGGCTACACCTTC
cdr3_aa: CASSRGEARGYTF
j_call: TRBJ1-2
d_call: .
clone_size: .
v_call: TRBV5-1